Sequencing of this T cell receptor beta chain was carried out in a study of technical replicates of blood from a handful of donors. Method: immunoSEQ multiplex PCR; TCRdb's copy keeps in-frame clones and lacks some. The sample includes tens of thousands of clones, 95% of them seen just once. Germline assignment: CDR1 LGHNA and CDR2 YNFKEQ. This CDR3 has 16 residues. V shed 0 bases and J 5 bases; nucleotides not matched to a gene: 6. This chain uses TRBV4-2 with TRBJ2-1; 8 bases match TRBD2. The receptor comes from a human donor in good health. Material: T cells isolated from PBMCs. The CDR3 DNA reads TGTGCCAGCAGCCAAGACCAGCGGGAGATCGACAATGAGCAGTTCTTC. It translates to CASSQDQREIDNEQFF.